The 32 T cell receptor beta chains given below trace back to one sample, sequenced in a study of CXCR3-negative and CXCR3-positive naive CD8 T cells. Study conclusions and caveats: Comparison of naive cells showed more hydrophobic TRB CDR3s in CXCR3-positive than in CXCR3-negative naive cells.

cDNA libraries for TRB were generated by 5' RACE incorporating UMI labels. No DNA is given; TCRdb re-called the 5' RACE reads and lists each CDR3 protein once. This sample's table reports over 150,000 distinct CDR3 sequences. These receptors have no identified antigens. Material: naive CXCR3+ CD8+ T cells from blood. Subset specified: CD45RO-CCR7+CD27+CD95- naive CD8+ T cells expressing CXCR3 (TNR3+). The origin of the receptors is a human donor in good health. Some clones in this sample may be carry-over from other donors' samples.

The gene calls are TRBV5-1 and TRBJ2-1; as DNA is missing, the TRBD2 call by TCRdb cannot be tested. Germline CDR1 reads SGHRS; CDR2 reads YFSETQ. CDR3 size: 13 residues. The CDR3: CASSFSGPNEQFF. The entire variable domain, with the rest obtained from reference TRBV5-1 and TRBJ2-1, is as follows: KAGVTQTPRYLIKTRGQQVTLSCSPISGHRSVSWYQQTPGQGLQFLFEYFSETQRNKGNFPGRFSGRQFSNSRSEMNVSTLELGDSALYLCASSFSGPNEQFFGPGTRLTVL.

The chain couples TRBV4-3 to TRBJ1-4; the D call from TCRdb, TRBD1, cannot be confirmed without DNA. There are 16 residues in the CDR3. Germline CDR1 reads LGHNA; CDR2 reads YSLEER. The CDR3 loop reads CASSQVPPGQGEKLFF.

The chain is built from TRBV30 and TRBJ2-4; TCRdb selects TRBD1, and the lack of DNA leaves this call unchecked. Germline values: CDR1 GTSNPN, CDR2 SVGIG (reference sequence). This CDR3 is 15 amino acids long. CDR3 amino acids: CAWSDDRSDKNIQYF. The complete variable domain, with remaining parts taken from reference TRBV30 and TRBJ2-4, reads SQTIHQWPATLVQPVGSPLSLECTVEGTSNPNLYWYRQAAGRGLQLLFYSVGIGQISSEVPQNLSASRPQDRQFILSSKKLLLSDSGFYLCAWSDDRSDKNIQYFGAGTRLSVL.

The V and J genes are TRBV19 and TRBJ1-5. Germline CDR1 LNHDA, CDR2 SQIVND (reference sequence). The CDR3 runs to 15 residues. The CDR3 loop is CASSIEQNSNQPQHF. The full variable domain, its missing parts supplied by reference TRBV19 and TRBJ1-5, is DGGITQSPKYLFRKEGQNVTLSCEQNLNHDAMYWYRQDPGQGLRLIYYSQIVNDFQKGDIAEGYSVSREKKESFPLTVTSAQKNPTAFYLCASSIEQNSNQPQHFGDGTRLSIL.

CDR3 protein: CASRRTGTGVEEQYF. The gene calls are TRBV5-1 and TRBJ2-7; TCRdb outputs TRBD1, but without DNA this stays unchecked. From germline, CDR1 is SGHRS and CDR2 YFSETQ. The CDR3 is made up of 15 amino acids.

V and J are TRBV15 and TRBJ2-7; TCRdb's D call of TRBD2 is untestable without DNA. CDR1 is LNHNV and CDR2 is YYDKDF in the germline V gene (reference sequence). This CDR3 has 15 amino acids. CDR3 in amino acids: CATSISGGSLYEQYF.

CDR3 sequence reads: CASSSTGGGVFDTQYF. This chain connects TRBV7-9 to TRBJ2-3; TCRdb lists TRBD1, though no DNA is available to test this call. Per the germline V gene, CDR1 is SEHNR and CDR2 is FQNEAQ (reference sequence). This CDR3 has 16 residues.

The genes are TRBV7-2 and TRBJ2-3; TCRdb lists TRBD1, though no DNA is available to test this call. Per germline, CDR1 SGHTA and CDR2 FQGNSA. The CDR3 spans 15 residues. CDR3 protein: CASSLDPMSTDTQYF. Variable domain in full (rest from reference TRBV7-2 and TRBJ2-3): GAGVSQSPSNKVTEKGKDVELRCDPISGHTALYWYRQSLGQGLEFLIYFQGNSAPDKSGLPSDRFSAERTGGSVSTLTIQRTQQEDSAVYLCASSLDPMSTDTQYFGPGTRLTVL.

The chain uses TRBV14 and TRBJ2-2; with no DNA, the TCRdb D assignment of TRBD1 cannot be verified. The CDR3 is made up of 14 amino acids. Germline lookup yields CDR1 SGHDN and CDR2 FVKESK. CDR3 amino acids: CASSPLGAVGELFF.

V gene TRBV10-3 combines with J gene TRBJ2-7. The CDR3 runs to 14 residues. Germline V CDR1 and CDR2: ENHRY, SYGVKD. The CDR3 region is CAISDSVDSYEQYF.

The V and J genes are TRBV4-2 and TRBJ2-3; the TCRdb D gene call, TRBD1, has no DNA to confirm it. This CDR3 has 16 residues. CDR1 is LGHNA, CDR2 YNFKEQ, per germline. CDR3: CASSQGGGGILDTQYF.

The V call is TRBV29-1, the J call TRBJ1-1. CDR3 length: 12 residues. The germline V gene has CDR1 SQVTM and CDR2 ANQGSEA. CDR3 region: CSAGVRTDEAFF.

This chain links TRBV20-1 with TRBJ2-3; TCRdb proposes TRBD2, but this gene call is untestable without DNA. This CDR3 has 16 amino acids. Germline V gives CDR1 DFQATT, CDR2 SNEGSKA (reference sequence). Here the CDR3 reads CSARLPGGWSTDTQYF.

CDR3 protein: CASSLSGLAGSYEQYF. V is TRBV3-1 and J is TRBJ2-7; TCRdb designates TRBD2, a call that cannot be tested without DNA. This CDR3 has 16 amino acids. In germline, CDR1 is LGHDT, CDR2 YNNKEL (reference sequence).

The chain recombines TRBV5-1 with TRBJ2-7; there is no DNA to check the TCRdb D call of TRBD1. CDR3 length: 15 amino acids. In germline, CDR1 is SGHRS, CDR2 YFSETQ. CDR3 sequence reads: CASSLASGTTYEQYF.

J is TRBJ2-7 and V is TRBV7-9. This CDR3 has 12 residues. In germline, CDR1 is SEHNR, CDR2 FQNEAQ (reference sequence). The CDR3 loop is CASSLGSWEQYF.

The chain's CDR3 is CASSYGGLANEQFF. The chain is built from TRBV6-2 or TRBV6-3 and TRBJ2-1; the D gene TCRdb calls, TRBD2, cannot be checked with no DNA. The V gene's germline CDR1 is MNHEY and CDR2 SVGEGT. This CDR3 spans 14 amino acids.

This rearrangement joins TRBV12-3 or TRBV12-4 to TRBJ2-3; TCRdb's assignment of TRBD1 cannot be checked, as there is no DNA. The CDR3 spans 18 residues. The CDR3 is CASRSPTDAGGGTDTQYF.

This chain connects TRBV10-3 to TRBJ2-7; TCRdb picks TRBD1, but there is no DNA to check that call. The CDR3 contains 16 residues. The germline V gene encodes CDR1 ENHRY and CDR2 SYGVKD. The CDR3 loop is CAISEDRDRSSYEQYF.

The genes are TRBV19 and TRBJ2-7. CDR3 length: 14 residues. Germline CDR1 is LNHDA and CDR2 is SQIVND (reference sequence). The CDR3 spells CASSMDSFTYEQYF.

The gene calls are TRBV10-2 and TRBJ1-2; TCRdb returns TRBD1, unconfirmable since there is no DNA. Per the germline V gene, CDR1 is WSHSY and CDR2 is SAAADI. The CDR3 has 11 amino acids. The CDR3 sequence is CATYREPGYTF.

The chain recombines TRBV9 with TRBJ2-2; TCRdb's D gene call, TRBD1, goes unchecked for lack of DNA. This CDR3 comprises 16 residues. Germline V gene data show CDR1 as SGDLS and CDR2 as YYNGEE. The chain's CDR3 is CASSGPGTGLAGELFF.

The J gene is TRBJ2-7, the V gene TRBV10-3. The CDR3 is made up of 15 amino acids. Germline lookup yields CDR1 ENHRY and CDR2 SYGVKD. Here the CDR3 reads CAISDPTEITYEQYF.

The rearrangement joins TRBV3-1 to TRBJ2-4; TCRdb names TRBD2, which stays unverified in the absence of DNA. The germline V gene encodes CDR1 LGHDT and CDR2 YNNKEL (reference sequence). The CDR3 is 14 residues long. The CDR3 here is CASSQSGGPLSSNF.

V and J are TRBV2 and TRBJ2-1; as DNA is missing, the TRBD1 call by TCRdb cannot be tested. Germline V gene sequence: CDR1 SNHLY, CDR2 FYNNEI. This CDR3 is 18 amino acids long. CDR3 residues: CASSDPTGASLPYNEQFF.

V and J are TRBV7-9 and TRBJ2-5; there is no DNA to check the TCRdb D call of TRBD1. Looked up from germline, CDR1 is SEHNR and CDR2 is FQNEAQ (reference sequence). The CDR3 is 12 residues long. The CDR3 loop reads CASSFGGETQYF.

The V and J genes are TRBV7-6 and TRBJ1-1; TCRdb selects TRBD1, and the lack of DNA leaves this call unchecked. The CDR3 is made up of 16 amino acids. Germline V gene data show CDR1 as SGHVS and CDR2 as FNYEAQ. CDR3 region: CASSLDGTGGFTEAFF.

CDR3 in amino acids: CASSRVAGYPPDTQYF. The chain couples TRBV3-1 to TRBJ2-3; there is no DNA to check the TCRdb D call of TRBD2. Germline CDR1 is LGHDT and CDR2 is YNNKEL (reference sequence). The CDR3 is 16 amino acids.

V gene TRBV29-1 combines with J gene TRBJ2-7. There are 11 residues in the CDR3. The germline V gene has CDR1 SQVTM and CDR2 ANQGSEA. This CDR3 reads CSVIIPYEQYF.

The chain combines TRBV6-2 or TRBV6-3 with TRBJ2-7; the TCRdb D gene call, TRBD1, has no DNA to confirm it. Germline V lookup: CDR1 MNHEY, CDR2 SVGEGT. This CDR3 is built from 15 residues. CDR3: CASSYDGTGGYEQYF.

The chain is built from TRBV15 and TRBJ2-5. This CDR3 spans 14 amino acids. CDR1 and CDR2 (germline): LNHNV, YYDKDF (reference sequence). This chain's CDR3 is CATSREQTQETQYF.

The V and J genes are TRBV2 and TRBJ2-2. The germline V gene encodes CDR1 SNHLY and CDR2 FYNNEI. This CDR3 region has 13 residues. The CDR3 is CASSETGGGELFF.